This entry is about one TCR beta chain. The sample comes from a study of blood T cell repertoires in COVID-19. Looking at the study overall: The United States, Italy and Spain supplied acute and convalescent COVID-19 samples. T cells, B-cell-depleted T cells, or PBMCs provided the cDNA or gDNA that served as material.

Methods used by the authors: Reference gene primer amplification gave nucleated cell count estimates. The method was immunoSEQ multiplex PCR; TCRdb's version includes in-frame clones alone and lacks a portion of them. For V, J and clone size, that table is used; D and trimming come from the DNA. The sample has about 310,000 clones; roughly 84% are singletons. From germline, CDR1 is SGHDT and CDR2 YYEEEE. The CDR3 runs 14 residues. Trimming removed 0 bases from V and 4 bases from J, with 10 bases in between. The J gene is TRBJ2-5, the V gene TRBV5-6; tentative D call: TRBD1 (5 bases). The sequenced sample was peripheral blood. The receptor comes from a man aged 50 or older with active or convalescent COVID-19. The CDR3 protein is CASSLGGRGETQYF. CDR3 nucleotides: TGTGCCAGCAGCTTGGGTGGAAGGGGAGAGACCCAGTACTTC.